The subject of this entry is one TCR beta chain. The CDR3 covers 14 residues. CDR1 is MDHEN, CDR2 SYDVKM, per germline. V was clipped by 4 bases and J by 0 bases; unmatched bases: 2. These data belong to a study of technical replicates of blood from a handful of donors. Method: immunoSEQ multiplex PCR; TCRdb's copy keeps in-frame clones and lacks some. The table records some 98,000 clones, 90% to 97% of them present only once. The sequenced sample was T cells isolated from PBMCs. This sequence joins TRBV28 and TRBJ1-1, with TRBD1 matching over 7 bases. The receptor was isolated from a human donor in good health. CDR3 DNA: TGTGCCAGCAGTTCGACAGGGTTGAACACTGAAGCTTTCTTT. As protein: CASSSTGLNTEAFF.